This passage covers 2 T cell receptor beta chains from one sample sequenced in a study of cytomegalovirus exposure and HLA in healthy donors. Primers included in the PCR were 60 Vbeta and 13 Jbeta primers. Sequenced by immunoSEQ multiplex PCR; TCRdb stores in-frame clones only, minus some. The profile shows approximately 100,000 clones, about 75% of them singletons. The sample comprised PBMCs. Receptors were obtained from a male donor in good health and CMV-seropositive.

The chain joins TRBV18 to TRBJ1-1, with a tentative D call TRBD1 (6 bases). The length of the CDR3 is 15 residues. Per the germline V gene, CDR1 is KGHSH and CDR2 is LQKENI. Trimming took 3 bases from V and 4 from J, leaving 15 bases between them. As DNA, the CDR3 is TGTGCCAGCTCACCGCGGCAGGGAGGGGGCACTGAAGCTTTCTTT. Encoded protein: CASSPRQGGGTEAFF.

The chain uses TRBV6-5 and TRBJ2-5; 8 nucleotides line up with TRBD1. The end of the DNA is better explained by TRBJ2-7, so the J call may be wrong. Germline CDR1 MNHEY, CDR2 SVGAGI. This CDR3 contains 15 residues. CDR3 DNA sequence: TGTGCCAGCAGTCGCCAGGGGGCGTCGGATCGCGAGCAGTACTTC. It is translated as CASSRQGASDREQYF.